What follows describes a single T cell receptor beta chain. Its cognate antigen is unknown. This sample is drawn from a study of graft-versus-host responses after intestinal transplantation. Study-wide background: Transplant types were multivisceral, liver-intestinal, or isolated intestinal. Every recipient had anti-thymocyte globulin induction and roughly three years of tacrolimus plus steroids. General study findings and limits: GvH clones detected in recipient marrow included some appearing first in ileum or blood. Among circulating GvH clones, peak levels were associated with early post-transplant declines in HvG clones.

This CDR3 spans 14 amino acids. V dropped 3 bases and J dropped 7; count of bases not matched to a gene: 3. Germline lookup yields CDR1 LNHNV and CDR2 YYDKDF (reference sequence). Profiling relied on immunoSEQ multiplex PCR, and the TCRdb table lists in-frame clones only, not all of them. The table lists just under 65,000 clones, around 86% of them singletons. Tissue processing of the graft released intraepithelial and lamina propria lymphocytes from it. V and J are TRBV15 and TRBJ2-2, with 9 positions matching TRBD1. The source of this sequence is a human patient who received an intestinal transplant, so some T cells may come from the graft donor. Specimen: ileum tissue, collected roughly 390 days after transplant. CDR3 sequence: CATSRDRGGGELFF. Written as DNA, the CDR3 is TGTGCCACCAGCAGGGACAGGGGCGGCGGGGAGCTGTTTTTT.